Described below is a single TCR beta chain sequence and its context. Its specificity is not known. This sample was included in a study of beta chain features in type 1 diabetes. Study-wide results and caveats: People with Type 1 diabetes carried modestly yet significantly shorter TCRB CDR3s in all four CD4+ subsets.

Sequencing targeted expressed TCRB transcripts, as all isolated RNA had been reverse transcribed. This table comes from immunoSEQ multiplex PCR, and its TCRdb copy is limited to in-frame clones, with some not included. The table records around 360,000 clones, around 13% of them present only once. The sequence was collected from a woman aged 18 to 35 with type 1 diabetes. Sequencing was carried out using naive CD4+ T cells from blood.

The CDR3 bases are TGTGCCAGCAGCCGAAGCGGGAGTGTCTACGAGCAGTACTTC. It codes for CASSRSGSVYEQYF. The chain joins TRBV5-4 to TRBJ2-7; 8 bases align to TRBD2. V was pared by 4 bases and J by 3 bases, with 6 bases of the junction left unmatched. Per germline, CDR1 SGHNT and CDR2 YYREEE (reference sequence). The CDR3 runs to 14 residues.